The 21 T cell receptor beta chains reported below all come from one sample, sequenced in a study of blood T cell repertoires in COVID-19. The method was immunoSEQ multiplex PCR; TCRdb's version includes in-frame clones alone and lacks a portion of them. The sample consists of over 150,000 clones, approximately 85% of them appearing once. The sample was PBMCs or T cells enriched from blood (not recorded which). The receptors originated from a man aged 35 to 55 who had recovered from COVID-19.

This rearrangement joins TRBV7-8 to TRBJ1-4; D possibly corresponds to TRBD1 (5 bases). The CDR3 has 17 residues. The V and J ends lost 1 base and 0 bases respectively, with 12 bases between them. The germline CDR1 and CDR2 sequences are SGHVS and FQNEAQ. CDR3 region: CASSLVRRGATNEKLFF. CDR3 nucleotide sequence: TGTGCCAGCAGCTTAGTAAGACGGGGGGCAACTAATGAAAAACTGTTTTTT.

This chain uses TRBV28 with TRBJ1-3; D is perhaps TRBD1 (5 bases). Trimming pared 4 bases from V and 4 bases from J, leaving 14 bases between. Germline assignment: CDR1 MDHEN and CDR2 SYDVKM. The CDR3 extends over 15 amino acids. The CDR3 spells CASSSPDNRGNTIYF. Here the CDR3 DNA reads TGTGCCAGCAGTTCCCCGGACAACAGGGGAAACACCATATATTTT. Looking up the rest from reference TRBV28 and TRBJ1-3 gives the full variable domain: DVKVTQSSRYLVKRTGEKVFLECVQDMDHENMFWYRQDPGLGLRLIYFSYDVKMKEKGDIPEGYSVSREKKERFSLILESASTNQTSMYLCASSSPDNRGNTIYFGEGSWLTVV.

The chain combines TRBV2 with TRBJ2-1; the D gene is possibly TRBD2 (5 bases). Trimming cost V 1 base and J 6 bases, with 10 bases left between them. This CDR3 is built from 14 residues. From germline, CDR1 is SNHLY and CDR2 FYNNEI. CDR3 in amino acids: CASSEGRGGNEQFF. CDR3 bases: TGTGCCAGCAGTGAAGGGCGAGGAGGCAATGAGCAGTTCTTC. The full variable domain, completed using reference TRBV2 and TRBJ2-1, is EPEVTQTPSHQVTQMGQEVILRCVPISNHLYFYWYRQILGQKVEFLVSFYNNEISEKSEIFDDQFSVERPDGSNFTLKIRSTKLEDSAMYFCASSEGRGGNEQFFGPGTRLTVL.

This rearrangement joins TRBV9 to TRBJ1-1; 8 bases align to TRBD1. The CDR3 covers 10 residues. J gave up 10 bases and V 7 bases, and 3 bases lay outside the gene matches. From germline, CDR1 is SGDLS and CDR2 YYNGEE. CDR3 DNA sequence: TGTGCCAGCGGAGACAGGGGAGCTTTCTTT. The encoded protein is CASGDRGAFF.

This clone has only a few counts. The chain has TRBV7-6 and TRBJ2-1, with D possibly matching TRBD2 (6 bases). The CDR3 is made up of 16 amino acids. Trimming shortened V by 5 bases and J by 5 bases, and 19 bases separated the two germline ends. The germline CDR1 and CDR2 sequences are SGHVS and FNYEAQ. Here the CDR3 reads CASSGPGAGLDNEQFF. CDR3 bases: TGTGCCAGCAGCGGCCCAGGAGCGGGTCTCGACAATGAGCAGTTCTTC.

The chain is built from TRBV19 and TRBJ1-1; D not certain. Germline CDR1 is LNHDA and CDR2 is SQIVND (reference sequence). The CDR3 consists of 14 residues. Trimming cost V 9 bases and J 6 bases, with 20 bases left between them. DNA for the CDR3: TGTGCCAGCGAGAACGGAGCCGTCGGTTCTGAAGCTTTCTTT. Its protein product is CASENGAVGSEAFF.

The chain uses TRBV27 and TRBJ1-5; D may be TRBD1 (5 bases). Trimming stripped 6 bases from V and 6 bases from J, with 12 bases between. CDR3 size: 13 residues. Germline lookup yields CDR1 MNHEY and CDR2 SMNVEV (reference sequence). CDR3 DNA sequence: TGTGCCAGCAGACAAGACGGGGGTCAGCCCCAGCATTTT. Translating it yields CASRQDGGQPQHF.

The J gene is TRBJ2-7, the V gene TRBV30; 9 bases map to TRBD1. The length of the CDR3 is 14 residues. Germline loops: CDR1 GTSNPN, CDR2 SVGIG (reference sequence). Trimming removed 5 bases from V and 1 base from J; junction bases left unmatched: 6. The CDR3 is CAWQPGTGSYEQYF. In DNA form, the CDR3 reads TGTGCCTGGCAACCCGGGACAGGGTCCTACGAGCAGTACTTC.

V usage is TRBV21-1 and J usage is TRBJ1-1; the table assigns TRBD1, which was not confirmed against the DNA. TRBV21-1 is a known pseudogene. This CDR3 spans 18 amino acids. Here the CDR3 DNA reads TGTGCCAGCACCTATTGCGATCTTAAGACAGGGGTTAACACTGAAGCTTTCTTT. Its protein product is CASTYCDLKTGVNTEAFF.

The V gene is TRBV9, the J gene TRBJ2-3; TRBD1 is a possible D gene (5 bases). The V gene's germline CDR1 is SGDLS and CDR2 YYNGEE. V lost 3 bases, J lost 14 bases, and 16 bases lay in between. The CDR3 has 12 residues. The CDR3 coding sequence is TGTGCCAGCAGCGCATCTAGTGGGGCTATGTATTTT. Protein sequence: CASSASSGAMYF.

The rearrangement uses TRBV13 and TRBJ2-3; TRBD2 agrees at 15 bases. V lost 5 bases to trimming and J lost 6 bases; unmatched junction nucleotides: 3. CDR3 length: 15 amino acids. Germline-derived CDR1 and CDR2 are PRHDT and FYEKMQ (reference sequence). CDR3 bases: TGTGCCAGCAGCATCGGGACTAGCGGGGGGGATACGCAGTATTTT. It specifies CASSIGTSGGDTQYF. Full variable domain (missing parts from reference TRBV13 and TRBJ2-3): AAGVIQSPRHLIKEKRETATLKCYPIPRHDTVYWYQQGPGQDPQFLISFYEKMQSDKGSIPDRFSAQQFSDYHSELNMSSLELGDSALYFCASSIGTSGGDTQYFGPGTRLTVL.

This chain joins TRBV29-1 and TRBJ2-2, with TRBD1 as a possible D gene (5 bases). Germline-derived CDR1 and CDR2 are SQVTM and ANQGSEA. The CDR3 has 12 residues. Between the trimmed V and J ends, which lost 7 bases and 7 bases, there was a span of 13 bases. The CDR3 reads CSGIVGVGELFF. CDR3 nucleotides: TGCAGCGGTATTGTAGGGGTCGGGGAGCTGTTTTTT.

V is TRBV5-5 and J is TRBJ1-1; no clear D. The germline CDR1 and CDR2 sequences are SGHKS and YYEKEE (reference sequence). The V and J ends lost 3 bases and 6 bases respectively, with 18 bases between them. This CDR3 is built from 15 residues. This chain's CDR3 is CASSSGGTVSAEAFF. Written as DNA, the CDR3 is TGTGCCAGCAGCTCTGGAGGTACGGTGTCGGCTGAAGCTTTCTTT.

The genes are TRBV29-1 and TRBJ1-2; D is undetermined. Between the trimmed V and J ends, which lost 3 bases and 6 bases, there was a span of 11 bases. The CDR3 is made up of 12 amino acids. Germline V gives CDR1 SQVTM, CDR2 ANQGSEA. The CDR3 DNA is TGCAGCGTTGATCGAGGCTTTAATGGCTACACCTTC. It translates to CSVDRGFNGYTF.

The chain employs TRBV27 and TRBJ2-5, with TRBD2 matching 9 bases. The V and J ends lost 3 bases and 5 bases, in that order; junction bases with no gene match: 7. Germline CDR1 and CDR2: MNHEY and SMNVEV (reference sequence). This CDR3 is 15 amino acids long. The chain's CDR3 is CASSFAGGLWETQYF. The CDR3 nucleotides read TGTGCCAGCAGTTTTGCGGGAGGGCTTTGGGAGACCCAGTACTTC.

This CDR3 is CASSRDTYSNQPQHF. CDR3 in DNA: TGTGCCAGCAGTCGCGACACATATAGCAATCAGCCCCAGCATTTT. The V gene is TRBV6-5, the J gene TRBJ1-5; D ambiguous. The CDR3 has 15 residues. The germline gives CDR1 MNHEY, CDR2 SVGAGI. Trimming removed 5 bases from V and 0 bases from J, with 11 bases in between.

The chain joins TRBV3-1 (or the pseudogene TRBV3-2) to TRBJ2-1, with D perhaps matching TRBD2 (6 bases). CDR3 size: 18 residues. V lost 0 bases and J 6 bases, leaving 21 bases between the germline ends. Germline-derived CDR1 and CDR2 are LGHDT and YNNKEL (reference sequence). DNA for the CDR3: TGTGCCAGCAGCCAAGAAGGAGGTTACGGACTAAGCTTCAATGAGCAGTTCTTC. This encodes CASSQEGGYGLSFNEQFF.

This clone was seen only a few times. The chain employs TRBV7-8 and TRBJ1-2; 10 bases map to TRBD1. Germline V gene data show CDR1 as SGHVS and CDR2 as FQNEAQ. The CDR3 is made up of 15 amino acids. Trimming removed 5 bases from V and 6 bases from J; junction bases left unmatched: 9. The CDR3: CASSPRTGTGDGYTF. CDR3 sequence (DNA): TGTGCCAGCAGCCCCCGAACTGGGACAGGGGATGGCTACACCTTC.

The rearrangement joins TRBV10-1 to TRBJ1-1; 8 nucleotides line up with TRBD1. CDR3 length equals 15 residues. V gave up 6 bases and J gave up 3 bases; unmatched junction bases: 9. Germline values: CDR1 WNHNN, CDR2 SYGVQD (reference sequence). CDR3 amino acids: CASSETGEVYTEAFF. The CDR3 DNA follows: TGCGCCAGCAGCGAGACAGGGGAGGTCTACACTGAAGCTTTCTTT.

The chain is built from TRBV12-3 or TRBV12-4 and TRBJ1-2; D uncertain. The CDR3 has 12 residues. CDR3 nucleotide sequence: TGTGGAACTCGCGTAGCATCGGAGGGCTACACCTTC. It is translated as CGTRVASEGYTF.

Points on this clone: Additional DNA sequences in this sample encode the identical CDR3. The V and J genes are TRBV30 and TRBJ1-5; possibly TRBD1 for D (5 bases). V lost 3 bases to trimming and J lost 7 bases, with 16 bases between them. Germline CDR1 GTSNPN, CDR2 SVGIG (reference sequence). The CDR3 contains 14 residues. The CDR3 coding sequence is TGTGCCTGGAGGACTGGGGGGTTGGACCAGCCCCAGCATTTT. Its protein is CAWRTGGLDQPQHF.